There are a few counts of the clone carrying this TCR beta chain. Its specificity is unknown. Following culture for roughly 10 days, CD4+ T cells were isolated. The sample comes from a study of vaccination effects on CD4 cells after COVID-19. Study in general: ViraFEST expansion of antigen-specific CD4+ T cells with viral peptide pools preceded sequencing.

Clones were read by immunoSEQ multiplex PCR, and TCRdb kept only the in-frame ones, dropping some. The sample has approximately 47,000 clones, 76% seen once. The CDR3 has 13 amino acids. Germline CDR1 and CDR2: SNHLY and FYNNEI. Trimming stripped 6 bases from V and 7 bases from J, with 15 bases between. Specimen: CD4+ T cells from PBMCs cultured without peptide, collected before COVID-19 vaccination. The chain joins TRBV2 to TRBJ1-1; D is possibly TRBD1 (6 bases). The source of this sequence is a human donor who had a prior SARS-CoV-2 infection. The CDR3 region is CASRTWGGVEAFF. The CDR3 DNA reads as TGTGCCAGCAGAACCTGGGGGGGCGTTGAAGCTTTCTTT.